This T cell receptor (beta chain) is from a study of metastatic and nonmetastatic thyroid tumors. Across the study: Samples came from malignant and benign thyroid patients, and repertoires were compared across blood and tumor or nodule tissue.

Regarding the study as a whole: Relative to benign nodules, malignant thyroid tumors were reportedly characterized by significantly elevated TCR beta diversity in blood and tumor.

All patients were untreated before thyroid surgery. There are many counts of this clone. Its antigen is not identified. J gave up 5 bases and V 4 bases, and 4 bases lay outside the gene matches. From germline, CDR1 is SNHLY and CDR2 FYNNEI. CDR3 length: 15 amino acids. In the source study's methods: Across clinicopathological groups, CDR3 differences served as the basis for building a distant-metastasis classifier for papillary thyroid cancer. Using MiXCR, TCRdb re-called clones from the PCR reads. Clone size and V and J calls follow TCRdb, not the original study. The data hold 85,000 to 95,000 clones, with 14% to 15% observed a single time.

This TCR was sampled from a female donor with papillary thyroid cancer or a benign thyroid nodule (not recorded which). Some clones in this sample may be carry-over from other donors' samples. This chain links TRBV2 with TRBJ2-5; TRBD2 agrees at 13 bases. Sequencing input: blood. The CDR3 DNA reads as TGTGCCAGCAGTGCACTAGCGGGGGGGCTGGAGACCCAGTACTTC. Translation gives CASSALAGGLETQYF.